This T cell receptor (beta chain) was obtained from a study of early T cells in non-severe SARS-CoV-2 infection. As for the study in general: Unsorted whole-blood RNA was sequenced in bulk, leaving chains unpaired.

Individual cDNA molecules each received unique molecular identifiers attached to them. MiXCR was run by TCRdb on the 5' RACE reads, yielding one entry per CDR3 protein. The table records nearly 70,000 distinct CDR3 sequences, about 4.6% of them present only once. Germline lookup yields CDR1 MNHEY and CDR2 SVGAGI. This CDR3 has 12 residues. Trimming pared 5 bases from V and 1 base from J, leaving 5 bases between. This clonotype originated in an adult who was a healthcare worker with PCR-confirmed SARS-CoV-2 infection or an uninfected control (not recorded which). The donor label of this sample is uncertain. This material consisted of whole blood, taken at baseline. V gene TRBV6-5 combines with J gene TRBJ1-1; D is uncertain. CDR3 bases: TGTGCCAGCAGTCGACGGAACACTGAAGCTTTCTTT. It is translated as CASSRRNTEAFF.